Below, 25 T cell receptor beta chains from the same sample are listed, as sequenced in a study of T cells in pancreatic ductal adenocarcinoma. Libraries were prepared by immunoSEQ multiplex PCR; TCRdb keeps only in-frame clonotypes and omits some of them. The profile shows over 85,000 clones, about 95% of them singletons. The selected patients with pancreatic ductal adenocarcinoma had surgery but no neoadjuvant therapy. The sample consisted of PBMCs. The source is a human donor with pancreatic ductal adenocarcinoma.

This sequence joins TRBV18 and TRBJ2-7, with 11 positions matching TRBD2. The V and J ends lost 3 bases and 6 bases, in that order; junction bases with no gene match: 1. Looked up from germline, CDR1 is KGHSH and CDR2 is LQKENI. This CDR3 contains 13 residues. The CDR3 DNA reads TGTGCCAGCTCACCTAGCGGGAGGGGCGAGCAGTACTTC. Residues: CASSPSGRGEQYF.

The rearrangement uses TRBV7-9 and TRBJ2-1; no reliable D call. The CDR3 sequence is 14 residues long. V gave up 4 bases and J gave up 0 bases, with 7 bases separating them. From germline, CDR1 is SEHNR and CDR2 FQNEAQ (reference sequence). This chain's CDR3 is CASSSENSYNEQFF. As DNA, the CDR3 is TGTGCCAGCAGCTCAGAAAACTCCTACAATGAGCAGTTCTTC. Combining the CDR3 with reference TRBV7-9 and TRBJ2-1 gives the whole variable domain DTGVSQNPRHKITKRGQNVTFRCDPISEHNRLYWYRQTLGQGPEFLTYFQNEAQLEKSRLLSDRFSAERPKGSFSTLEIQRTEQGDSAMYLCASSSENSYNEQFFGPGTRLTVL.

The V and J genes are TRBV7-2 and TRBJ2-7, with 9 positions matching TRBD2. CDR3 length: 15 amino acids. From germline, CDR1 is SGHTA and CDR2 FQGNSA. V shed 5 bases, J shed 8 bases, and the junction held 13 bases outside the gene matches. CDR3: CASSTLRSGGPKQYF. CDR3 nucleotides: TGTGCCAGCAGCACCCTGAGGAGCGGGGGGCCGAAGCAGTACTTC.

V is TRBV5-1 and J is TRBJ2-2; maybe TRBD2 (6 bases). This CDR3 region has 16 residues. Per the germline V gene, CDR1 is SGHRS and CDR2 is YFSETQ. With 2 bases removed from V and 1 base from J, the gap between germline ends came to 12 bases. The CDR3 nucleotides read TGCGCCAGCAGCTTAACGGGGGTAGGGAACACCGGGGAGCTGTTTTTT. This sequence encodes CASSLTGVGNTGELFF.

V and J are TRBV7-9 and TRBJ2-7, with no clear D. This CDR3 has 11 residues. Germline assignment: CDR1 SEHNR and CDR2 FQNEAQ (reference sequence). Trimming cost V 3 bases and J 5 bases, with 5 bases left between them. This CDR3 is CASSFGDEQYF. The CDR3, as DNA: TGTGCCAGCAGCTTCGGAGACGAGCAGTACTTC.

The chain uses TRBV25-1 and TRBJ2-7; D call uncertain. Germline values: CDR1 MGHDK, CDR2 SYGVNS. Trimming pared 0 bases from V and 1 base from J, leaving 7 bases between. The CDR3 spans 14 residues. CDR3 residues: CASSEYSQSYEQYF. The CDR3 DNA reads TGTGCCAGCAGTGAATATAGCCAGTCCTACGAGCAGTACTTC.

The chain joins TRBV4-2 to TRBJ2-2; TRBD2 is a possible D gene (6 bases). The germline V gene has CDR1 LGHNA and CDR2 YNFKEQ. The ends were cut back, 4 bases at V and 7 bases at J, with 13 bases in the middle. The CDR3 sequence is 14 residues long. The chain's CDR3 is CASSRPPGDGELFF. As DNA, the CDR3 is TGTGCCAGCAGCCGGCCTCCGGGGGACGGGGAGCTGTTTTTT.

The rearrangement uses TRBV28 and TRBJ1-2, with a weak D call TRBD1 (6 bases). The V gene's germline CDR1 is MDHEN and CDR2 SYDVKM. Deletions cut 5 bases from V and 7 bases from J, with 20 bases between. This CDR3 has 15 amino acids. CDR3 loop: CASSPTNRAASGYTF. The CDR3, as DNA: TGTGCCAGCAGTCCGACCAACAGGGCTGCGAGTGGCTACACCTTC.

V and J are TRBV4-1 and TRBJ2-2, with 7 positions matching TRBD1. Unmatched junction bases numbered 12, after V lost 5 bases and J lost 9 bases. Per the germline V gene, CDR1 is MGHRA and CDR2 is YSYEKL. The CDR3 loop spans 15 amino acids. CDR3 DNA: TGCGCCAGCAGCATTCCCAGTAGGGGGCTTAGGGAGCTGTTTTTT. It encodes CASSIPSRGLRELFF.

This chain connects TRBV18 to TRBJ2-6; D might be TRBD1 (6 bases). Looked up from germline, CDR1 is KGHSH and CDR2 is LQKENI. The CDR3 runs to 19 residues. Between the trimmed V and J ends, which lost 3 bases and 0 bases, there was a span of 18 bases. Written as DNA, the CDR3 is TGTGCCAGCTCACCGGTCGCAGGGGACCCTAACTCTGGGGCCAACGTCCTGACTTTC. Translation gives CASSPVAGDPNSGANVLTF.

The rearrangement uses TRBV7-6 and TRBJ2-5, with TRBD2 matching 7 bases. The V segment lost 1 base and the J segment 3 bases; nucleotides outside the gene matches: 2. CDR1 SGHVS and CDR2 FNYEAQ come from the germline V gene. This CDR3 is built from 14 residues. The CDR3 region is CASSLVGLEETQYF. Here the CDR3 DNA reads TGTGCCAGCAGCTTAGTAGGACTAGAAGAGACCCAGTACTTC.

The chain has TRBV9 and TRBJ1-2; TRBD1 is a possible D gene (5 bases). The CDR3 is 15 residues long. Per germline, CDR1 SGDLS and CDR2 YYNGEE. The ends were cut back, 0 bases at V and 2 bases at J, with 11 bases in the middle. DNA of the CDR3: TGTGCCAGCAGCGTAGGGGCAGGGCTCAACTATGGCTACACCTTC. Translating gives CASSVGAGLNYGYTF. Together with reference TRBV9 and TRBJ1-2, the CDR3 gives the full variable domain: DSGVTQTPKHLITATGQRVTLRCSPRSGDLSVYWYQQSLDQGLQFLIQYYNGEERAKGNILERFSAQQFPDLHSELNLSSLELGDSALYFCASSVGAGLNYGYTFGSGTRLTVV.

The sample holds one count of this clone. The rearrangement uses TRBV11-2 and TRBJ2-5, with D maybe TRBD2 (6 bases). The CDR3 is 15 residues long. The V end lost 0 bases, the J end lost 6 bases, and 14 bases lay between the germline ends. Germline lookup yields CDR1 SGHAT and CDR2 FQNNGV. The CDR3 DNA reads as TGTGCCAGCAGCTTAGAGGGCGGGGCTCAGCAGACCCAGTACTTC. As protein: CASSLEGGAQQTQYF.

V and J are TRBV6-5 and TRBJ2-7; 8 nucleotides align to TRBD1. The CDR3 is made up of 15 amino acids. The trim removed 6 bases at V and 8 bases at J, leaving 15 bases unmatched. The germline gives CDR1 MNHEY, CDR2 SVGAGI. The chain's CDR3 is CASSPPGGQGAKQYF. CDR3 sequence (DNA): TGTGCCAGCAGCCCTCCTGGAGGGCAGGGGGCAAAGCAGTACTTC.

The chain carries TRBV5-4 and TRBJ2-7; 9 nucleotides line up with TRBD2. CDR3 length: 13 amino acids. J gave up 3 bases and V 10 bases, and 8 bases lay outside the gene matches. Germline V gives CDR1 SGHNT, CDR2 YYREEE (reference sequence). CDR3 residues: CAYLAGPGYEQYF. DNA for the CDR3: TGTGCCTACCTAGCGGGGCCAGGCTACGAGCAGTACTTC.

The V gene is TRBV5-4, the J gene TRBJ2-3, with D possibly matching TRBD1 (5 bases). The CDR3 extends over 15 amino acids. Germline V lookup: CDR1 SGHNT, CDR2 YYREEE (reference sequence). With 6 bases removed from V and 2 bases from J, the gap between germline ends came to 16 bases. The CDR3, as DNA: TGTGCCAGCAACCCCGGTGGCAGGGACACAGATACGCAGTATTTT. It codes for CASNPGGRDTDTQYF.

In its sample, this clone was seen a few times. The chain links TRBV6-5 to TRBJ1-2; D might be TRBD1 (6 bases). Germline V gene sequence: CDR1 MNHEY, CDR2 SVGAGI. There are 11 residues in the CDR3. V was trimmed by 6 bases and J by 4 bases, leaving 6 bases between them. The CDR3 protein is CASRDSYGYTF. The DNA for the CDR3 is TGTGCCAGCAGGGACAGCTATGGCTACACCTTC.

The rearrangement uses TRBV30 and TRBJ2-1, with 11 bases that match TRBD2. The CDR3 spans 13 residues. Germline V lookup: CDR1 GTSNPN, CDR2 SVGIG (reference sequence). The junction had 0 bases not matched to a gene; V was cut back by 8 bases and J by 0 bases. The CDR3 region has the DNA TGTGCCGGGACTAGCGGCTCCTACAATGAGCAGTTCTTC. Protein sequence: CAGTSGSYNEQFF.

This chain joins TRBV6-1 and TRBJ1-5, with 8 bases matching TRBD1. Trimming cost V 4 bases and J 1 base; bases outside gene matches: 0. The CDR3 loop spans 14 amino acids. The germline CDR1 and CDR2 sequences are MNHNS and SASEGT. CDR3 sequence: CASSGTGSNQPQHF. The CDR3 nucleotides are TGTGCCAGCAGTGGGACAGGGAGCAATCAGCCCCAGCATTTT.

CDR3 bases: TGTGCCAGCAGCTTTGTCTATCACGGTACCGGGGAGCTGTTTTTT. Residues: CASSFVYHGTGELFF. This chain connects TRBV7-9 to TRBJ2-2, with D unclear. The germline CDR1 and CDR2 sequences are SEHNR and FQNEAQ (reference sequence). Trimming removed 3 bases from V and 5 bases from J, with 13 bases in between. The CDR3 totals 15 residues.

V gene TRBV10-2 combines with J gene TRBJ2-7; D remains unclear. Trimming took 6 bases from V and 3 from J, leaving 9 bases between them. This CDR3 is built from 12 residues. The germline V gene has CDR1 WSHSY and CDR2 SAAADI. This chain's CDR3 is CASRDSFYEQYF. The CDR3 DNA sequence: TGCGCCAGCAGAGACTCCTTCTACGAGCAGTACTTC.

The chain combines TRBV28 with TRBJ2-1, with TRBD2 as a possible D gene (5 bases). Trimming took off 4 bases at V and 7 bases at J, with 17 bases between the two ends. The CDR3 has 15 residues. Germline values: CDR1 MDHEN, CDR2 SYDVKM. CDR3 loop: CASSSSGVGGNEQFF. The CDR3 DNA sequence: TGTGCCAGCAGTTCGTCCGGTGTGGGCGGGAATGAGCAGTTCTTC.

The rearrangement joins TRBV18 to TRBJ2-3; perhaps TRBD2 as D (6 bases). The CDR3 length is 12 residues. With 3 bases removed from V and 5 bases from J, the gap between germline ends came to 6 bases. The V gene's germline CDR1 is KGHSH and CDR2 LQKENI. CDR3 amino acids: CASSPREDTQYF. The CDR3 DNA reads TGTGCCAGCTCACCGCGGGAAGATACGCAGTATTTT.

The chain carries TRBV27 and TRBJ1-4; D might be TRBD1 (5 bases). V lost 10 bases to trimming and J lost 3 bases, with 21 bases between them. The length of the CDR3 is 16 residues. CDR1 and CDR2 from the germline V gene are MNHEY and SMNVEV (reference sequence). The CDR3 DNA reads TGTGCCACCTATTCCAGGGCGCCGGGTCCTAATGAAAAACTGTTTTTT. Translated: CATYSRAPGPNEKLFF.

This chain links TRBV6-1 with TRBJ2-5, with a tentative D call TRBD2 (5 bases). The germline V gene has CDR1 MNHNS and CDR2 SASEGT. This CDR3 contains 12 residues. Trimming stripped 7 bases from V and 5 bases from J, with 11 bases between. The CDR3 is CASTGLSETQYF. The DNA of the CDR3 is TGTGCCAGCACCGGACTTTCGGAGACCCAGTACTTC.